One sample yielded the 19 T cell receptor beta chains listed below, sequenced in a study of T cell responses to AZD1222 COVID-19 vaccine. Profiling relied on immunoSEQ multiplex PCR, and the TCRdb table lists in-frame clones only, not all of them. The table lists roughly 130,000 clones, 91% of them singletons. Sequenced here: peripheral blood, sampled on day 0 of AZD1222 vaccination. Receptors originate from an adult in good health.

The genes are TRBV19 and TRBJ2-1; tentatively, D is TRBD2 (6 bases). Trimming took 6 bases from V and 0 from J, leaving 15 bases between them. CDR1 LNHDA and CDR2 SQIVND come from the germline V gene (reference sequence). This CDR3 spans 16 amino acids. The CDR3 sequence: CASSFPPGSSYNEQFF. The CDR3 DNA sequence: TGTGCCAGTAGCTTCCCGCCCGGGAGCTCCTACAATGAGCAGTTCTTC.

The rearrangement links TRBV6-2 or TRBV6-3 to TRBJ1-2; TRBD1 is a possible D gene (5 bases). Germline V gene lookup returns CDR1 MNHEY and CDR2 SVGEGT. V lost 7 bases and J lost 4, with 16 bases in between. CDR3 length: 14 amino acids. The DNA for the CDR3 is TGTGCCAGCACCCCCCTGGGGGGACGCTATGGCTACACCTTC. Amino acid sequence: CASTPLGGRYGYTF.

This chain uses TRBV5-1 with TRBJ2-5, with D possibly matching TRBD2 (5 bases). The length of the CDR3 is 15 residues. V was clipped by 0 bases and J by 5 bases, with 14 bases between them. The germline CDR1 and CDR2 sequences are SGHRS and YFSETQ. The CDR3 loop reads CASSLAVGGLETQYF. The CDR3 DNA sequence: TGCGCCAGCAGCTTGGCGGTAGGTGGACTGGAGACCCAGTACTTC. The full variable domain, its missing parts supplied by reference TRBV5-1 and TRBJ2-5, is KAGVTQTPRYLIKTRGQQVTLSCSPISGHRSVSWYQQTPGQGLQFLFEYFSETQRNKGNFPGRFSGRQFSNSRSEMNVSTLELGDSALYLCASSLAVGGLETQYFGPGTRLLVL.

This chain uses TRBV29-1 with TRBJ2-7; 11 bases are shared with TRBD2. Trimming at V came to 6 bases and at J to 7 bases, leaving 17 bases not matched to a gene. Germline values: CDR1 SQVTM, CDR2 ANQGSEA. The CDR3 loop spans 16 amino acids. DNA for the CDR3: TGCAGCGTCGCATCCCCCTTTAGCGGGAGGGCCGTTGAGCAGTACTTC. Protein sequence: CSVASPFSGRAVEQYF.

The chain uses TRBV7-2 and TRBJ1-2; D perhaps matches TRBD1 (5 bases). V gave up 5 bases and J gave up 8 bases, with 15 bases separating them. The CDR3 runs 13 residues. Germline lookup yields CDR1 SGHTA and CDR2 FQGNSA. CDR3 in amino acids: CASSQRGAWGYTF. CDR3 coding DNA: TGTGCCAGCAGCCAAAGAGGGGCTTGGGGCTACACCTTC.

J is TRBJ1-5 and V is TRBV6-5; D ambiguous. Germline CDR1 is MNHEY and CDR2 is SVGAGI. CDR3 size: 14 residues. Deletions cut 0 bases from V and 3 bases from J, with 6 bases between. The CDR3 coding sequence is TGTGCCAGCAGTTACTCAGGTTTCAATCAGCCCCAGCATTTT. Its protein product is CASSYSGFNQPQHF.

The chain carries TRBV28 and TRBJ2-1; TRBD2 is a possible D gene (5 bases). CDR3 size: 14 residues. Germline V lookup: CDR1 MDHEN, CDR2 SYDVKM. Trimming left V 5 bases short and J 7 bases short, with 15 bases between. The CDR3 loop is CASSPAPLGNEQFF. DNA for the CDR3: TGTGCCAGCAGTCCAGCCCCACTAGGGAATGAGCAGTTCTTC. The entire variable domain, with the rest obtained from reference TRBV28 and TRBJ2-1, is as follows: DVKVTQSSRYLVKRTGEKVFLECVQDMDHENMFWYRQDPGLGLRLIYFSYDVKMKEKGDIPEGYSVSREKKERFSLILESASTNQTSMYLCASSPAPLGNEQFFGPGTRLTVL.

V is TRBV18 and J is TRBJ1-6; D unresolved. Germline-derived CDR1 and CDR2 are KGHSH and LQKENI. This CDR3 is 14 amino acids long. The germline V and J ends were trimmed by 2 bases and 9 bases, with 11 bases remaining between them. This chain's CDR3 is CASSPGQFVSPLHF. CDR3 bases: TGTGCCAGCTCACCAGGGCAGTTCGTTTCACCCCTCCACTTT.

This clone came up once. The CDR3 region has the DNA TGTGCCAGCAGCGTAGAAGGTAGCTCTGGAAACACCATATATTTT. Protein sequence: CASSVEGSSGNTIYF. This chain connects TRBV9 to TRBJ1-3, with no clear D. V lost 0 bases and J lost 0, with 7 bases in between. This CDR3 comprises 15 residues. Germline V lookup: CDR1 SGDLS, CDR2 YYNGEE. Using reference TRBV9 and TRBJ1-3 for the parts outside the CDR3, the full variable domain is DSGVTQTPKHLITATGQRVTLRCSPRSGDLSVYWYQQSLDQGLQFLIQYYNGEERAKGNILERFSAQQFPDLHSELNLSSLELGDSALYFCASSVEGSSGNTIYFGEGSWLTVV.

The CDR3 sequence is CSAQGETQYF. The CDR3 coding sequence is TGCAGCGCCCAGGGAGAGACCCAGTACTTC. The chain recombines TRBV29-1 with TRBJ2-5; a possible D gene is TRBD1 (5 bases). V lost 7 bases and J 4 bases, leaving 7 bases between the germline ends. The CDR3 runs 10 residues. Germline-derived CDR1 and CDR2 are SQVTM and ANQGSEA.

The chain is built from TRBV6-5 and TRBJ1-5, with D perhaps TRBD1 (5 bases). The V and J ends lost 0 bases and 3 bases respectively, with 9 bases between them. The length of the CDR3 is 15 residues. The germline gives CDR1 MNHEY, CDR2 SVGAGI. This CDR3 is CASSYSGLSNQPQHF. The CDR3 DNA follows: TGTGCCAGCAGTTACTCGGGACTCTCCAATCAGCCCCAGCATTTT.

V gene TRBV10-3 combines with J gene TRBJ1-4, with D possibly being TRBD1 (5 bases). Germline V gene sequence: CDR1 ENHRY, CDR2 SYGVKD. The CDR3 sequence is 15 residues long. Trimming pared 4 bases from V and 4 bases from J, leaving 13 bases between. CDR3: CAISAGGRVNEKLFF. DNA of the CDR3: TGTGCCATCAGTGCCGGGGGACGGGTTAATGAAAAACTGTTTTTT.

The gene calls are TRBV4-1 and TRBJ1-5; D unclear. The germline V gene has CDR1 MGHRA and CDR2 YSYEKL. There are 14 residues in the CDR3. Trimming took 1 base from V and 6 from J, leaving 10 bases between them. CDR3 sequence reads: CASSQGAPGQPQHF. CDR3 in DNA: TGCGCCAGCAGCCAAGGGGCCCCGGGTCAGCCCCAGCATTTT.

The chain carries TRBV25-1 and TRBJ1-2; D perhaps matches TRBD1 (6 bases). This CDR3 spans 12 amino acids. Germline values: CDR1 MGHDK, CDR2 SYGVNS. Between the trimmed V and J ends, which lost 4 bases and 8 bases, there was a span of 11 bases. CDR3: CASSVQGGGYTF. In DNA, the CDR3 is TGTGCCAGCAGTGTACAGGGAGGCGGCTACACCTTC.

This clone was recorded once. The rearrangement joins TRBV19 to TRBJ2-7, with TRBD2 as a possible D gene (6 bases). CDR3 length: 14 amino acids. With 5 bases removed from V and 3 bases from J, the gap between germline ends came to 14 bases. Per germline, CDR1 LNHDA and CDR2 SQIVND (reference sequence). The DNA of the CDR3 is TGTGCCAGTAGTGGGGCTCGGGGAGGCTACGAGCAGTACTTC. Translation gives CASSGARGGYEQYF.

This sequence joins TRBV11-3 and TRBJ2-1; no definite D call. Germline CDR1 reads SGHNT; CDR2 reads YENEEA. V lost 5 bases to trimming and J lost 1 base, with 15 bases between them. The CDR3 spans 16 residues. The CDR3 loop is CASSVGQLNSYNEQFF. Here the CDR3 DNA reads TGTGCCAGCAGCGTTGGTCAGCTGAATTCCTACAATGAGCAGTTCTTC.

CDR3 DNA: TGTGCCAGCAGCTTAGGACAGACTTTGGGCCTCAACTATGGCTACACCTTC. The encoded protein is CASSLGQTLGLNYGYTF. V is TRBV7-9 and J is TRBJ1-2, with D tentatively TRBD1 (5 bases). CDR1 and CDR2 (germline): SEHNR, FQNEAQ (reference sequence). The V end lost 1 base, the J end lost 2 bases, and 17 bases lay between the germline ends. The CDR3 is 17 residues long.

J is TRBJ2-2 and V is TRBV18, with D possibly matching TRBD1 (6 bases). Trimming removed 2 bases from V and 1 base from J, with 8 bases in between. The CDR3 covers 15 residues. Germline V lookup: CDR1 KGHSH, CDR2 LQKENI. CDR3 nucleotides: TGTGCCAGCTCACCAATACAGGGGAACACCGGGGAGCTGTTTTTT. As protein: CASSPIQGNTGELFF.

The chain couples TRBV7-4 to TRBJ2-3; tentatively, D is TRBD1 or TRBD2 (5 bases each). Deletions cut 4 bases from V and 4 bases from J, with 15 bases between. Germline lookup yields CDR1 SGHVT and CDR2 SQSDAQ. The CDR3 spans 15 residues. The CDR3 loop is CASSWDQWPPDTQYF. Written as DNA, the CDR3 is TGTGCCAGCAGCTGGGACCAGTGGCCCCCAGATACGCAGTATTTT. Using reference TRBV7-4 and TRBJ2-3 for the parts outside the CDR3, the full variable domain is GAGVSQSPRYKVAKRGRDVALRCDSISGHVTLYWYRQTLGQGSEVLTYSQSDAQRDKSGRPSGRFSAERPERSVSTLKIQRTEQGDSAVYLCASSWDQWPPDTQYFGPGTRLTVL.